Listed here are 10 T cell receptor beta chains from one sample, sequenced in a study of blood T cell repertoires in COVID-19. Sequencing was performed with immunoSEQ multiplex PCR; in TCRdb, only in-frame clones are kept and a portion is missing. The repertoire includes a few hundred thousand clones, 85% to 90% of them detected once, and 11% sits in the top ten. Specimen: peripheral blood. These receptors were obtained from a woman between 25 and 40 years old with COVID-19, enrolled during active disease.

The DNA of the CDR3 is TGTGCCAGCAGTGAGGGACAAAGAGAAGCTTTCTTT. Translation gives CASSEGQREAFF. V and J are TRBV2 and TRBJ1-1; possibly TRBD1 for D (6 bases). V shed 3 bases and J shed 8 bases, with 10 bases lying between them. CDR1 is SNHLY and CDR2 is FYNNEI in the germline V gene. CDR3 length: 12 amino acids.

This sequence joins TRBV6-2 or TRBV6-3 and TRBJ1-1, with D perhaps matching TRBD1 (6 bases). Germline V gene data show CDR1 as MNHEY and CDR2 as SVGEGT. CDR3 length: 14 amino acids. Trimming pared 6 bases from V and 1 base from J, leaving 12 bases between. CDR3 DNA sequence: TGTGCCAGCAGCCGCCAACAGGGGAACACTGAAGCTTTCTTT. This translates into CASSRQQGNTEAFF.

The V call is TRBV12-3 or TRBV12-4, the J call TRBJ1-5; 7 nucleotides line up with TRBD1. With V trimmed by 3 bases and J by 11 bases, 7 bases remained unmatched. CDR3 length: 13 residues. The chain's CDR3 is CASSLATGQAQHF. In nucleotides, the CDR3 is TGTGCCAGCAGTTTGGCGACAGGGCAAGCCCAGCATTTT.

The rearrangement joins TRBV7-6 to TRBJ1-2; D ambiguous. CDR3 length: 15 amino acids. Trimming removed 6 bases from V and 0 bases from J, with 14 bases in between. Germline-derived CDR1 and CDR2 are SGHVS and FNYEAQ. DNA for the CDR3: TGTGCCAGCAGATCGCCCCAGGCCGCTAACTATGGCTACACCTTC. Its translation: CASRSPQAANYGYTF.

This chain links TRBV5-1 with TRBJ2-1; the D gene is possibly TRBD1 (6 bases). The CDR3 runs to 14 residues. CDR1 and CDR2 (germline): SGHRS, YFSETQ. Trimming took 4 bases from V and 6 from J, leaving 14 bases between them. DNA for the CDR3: TGCGCCAGCAGCAGGCCGGACAGTTTCAATGAGCAGTTCTTC. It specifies CASSRPDSFNEQFF.

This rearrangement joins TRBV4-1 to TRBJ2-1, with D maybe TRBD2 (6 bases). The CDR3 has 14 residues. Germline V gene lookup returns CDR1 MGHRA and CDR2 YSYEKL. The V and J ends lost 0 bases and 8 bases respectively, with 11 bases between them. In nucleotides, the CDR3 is TGCGCCAGCAGCCAAGATGGGGGGATGGATGAGCAGTTCTTC. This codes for CASSQDGGMDEQFF.

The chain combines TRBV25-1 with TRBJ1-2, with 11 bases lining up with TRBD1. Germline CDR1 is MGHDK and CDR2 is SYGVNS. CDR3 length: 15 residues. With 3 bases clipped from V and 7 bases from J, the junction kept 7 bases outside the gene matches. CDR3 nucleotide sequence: TGTGCCAGCAGTGATAACCGGGACAGGGGGTTTGGCTACACCTTC. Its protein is CASSDNRDRGFGYTF.

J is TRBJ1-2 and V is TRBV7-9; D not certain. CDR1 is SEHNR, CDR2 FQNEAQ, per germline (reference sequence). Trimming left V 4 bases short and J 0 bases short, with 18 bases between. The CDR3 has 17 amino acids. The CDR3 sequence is CASSSMASEATNYGYTF. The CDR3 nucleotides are TGTGCCAGCAGCTCGATGGCGTCCGAAGCGACTAACTATGGCTACACCTTC.

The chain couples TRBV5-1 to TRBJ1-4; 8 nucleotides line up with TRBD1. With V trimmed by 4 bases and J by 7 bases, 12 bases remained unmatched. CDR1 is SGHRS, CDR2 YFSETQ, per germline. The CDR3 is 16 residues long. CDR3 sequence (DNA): TGCGCCAGCAGCCGGGCGGGTTCAGGGGGCACTGAAAAACTGTTTTTT. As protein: CASSRAGSGGTEKLFF.

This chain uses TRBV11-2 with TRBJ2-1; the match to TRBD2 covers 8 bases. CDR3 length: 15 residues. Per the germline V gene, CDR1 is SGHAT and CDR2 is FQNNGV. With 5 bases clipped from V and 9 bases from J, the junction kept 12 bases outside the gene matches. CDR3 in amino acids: CASSLGGGPRGEQFF. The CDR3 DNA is TGTGCCAGCAGCCTGGGCGGGGGGCCTAGGGGTGAGCAGTTCTTC.